What follows describes a single TCR beta chain. Its antigen specificity is not known. One base away there is no much larger clone; base qualities are not given. Libraries were constructed by the immunoSEQ multiplex PCR assay. In TCRdb, the immuneACCESS table is reduced to in-frame sequences with V and J assigned. These tables do not hold every clone; where another copy was compared, an unresolved V gene accounts for under half, and the others remain unexplained. Within this sample are around 67,000 clones, with approximately 89% of them counted one time only. Around 5.1% of the sample goes to the ten largest clones. The entry originates in a study of control samples from healthy donors and cancer patients (dated by TCRdb to the early 2020s). CDR1 and CDR2, per the germline V gene, are SGHTA and FQGNSA. Reading from cysteine to phenylalanine, the CDR3 counts 12 amino acids. The DNA shown is the 36-base CDR3, in frame from base 1. A distance of 8 bases separates the germline ends of V and J, which lose 5 bases and 4 bases respectively.

The sequence is built from TRBV7-2 and TRBJ1-1, with TRBD1 perhaps the D gene, on 5 matching bases. This clonotype was sampled from a man aged 60-69 years with colorectal cancer. The sample comprised PBMCs. CDR3 protein: CASSPGGTEAFF. The DNA sequence is given as TGTGCCAGCAGCCCGGGGGGCACTGAAGCTTTCTTT.